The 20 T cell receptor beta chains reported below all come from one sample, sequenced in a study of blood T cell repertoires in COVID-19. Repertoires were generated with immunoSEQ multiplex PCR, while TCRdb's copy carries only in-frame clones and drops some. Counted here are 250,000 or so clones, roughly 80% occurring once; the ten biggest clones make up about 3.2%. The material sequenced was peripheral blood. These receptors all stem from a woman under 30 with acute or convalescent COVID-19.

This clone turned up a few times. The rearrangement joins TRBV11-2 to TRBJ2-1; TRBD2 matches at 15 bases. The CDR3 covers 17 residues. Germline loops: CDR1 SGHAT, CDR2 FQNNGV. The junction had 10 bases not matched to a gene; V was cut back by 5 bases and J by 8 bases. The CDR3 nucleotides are TGTGCCAGCAGCACCCGGACTAGCGGGAGGGCCGGGGATGAGCAGTTCTTC. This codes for CASSTRTSGRAGDEQFF.

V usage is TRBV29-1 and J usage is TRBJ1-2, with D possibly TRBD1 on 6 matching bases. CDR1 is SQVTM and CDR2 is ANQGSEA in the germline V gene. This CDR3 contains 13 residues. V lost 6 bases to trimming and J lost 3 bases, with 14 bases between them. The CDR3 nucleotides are TGCAGCGTGGAAACAGGGTACGACTATGGCTACACCTTC. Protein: CSVETGYDYGYTF.

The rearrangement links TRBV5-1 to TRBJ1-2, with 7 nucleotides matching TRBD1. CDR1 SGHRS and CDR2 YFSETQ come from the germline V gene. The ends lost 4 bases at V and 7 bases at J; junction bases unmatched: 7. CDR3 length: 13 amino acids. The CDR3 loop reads CASSRTGVGGYTF. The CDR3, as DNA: TGCGCCAGCAGCCGTACAGGGGTCGGTGGCTACACCTTC.

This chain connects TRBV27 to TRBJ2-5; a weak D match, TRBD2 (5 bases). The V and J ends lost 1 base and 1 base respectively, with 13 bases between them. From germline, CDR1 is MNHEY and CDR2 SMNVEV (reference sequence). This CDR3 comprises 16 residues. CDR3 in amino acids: CASSLFGGLAQETQYF. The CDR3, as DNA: TGTGCCAGCAGTTTATTTGGCGGGCTAGCCCAAGAGACCCAGTACTTC.

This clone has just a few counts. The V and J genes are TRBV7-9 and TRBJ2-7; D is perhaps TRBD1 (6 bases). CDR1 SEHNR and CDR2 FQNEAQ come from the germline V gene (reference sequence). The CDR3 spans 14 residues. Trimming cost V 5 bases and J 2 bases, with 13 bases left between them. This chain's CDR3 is CASSSTTGAYEQYF. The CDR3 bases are TGTGCCAGCAGCAGCACGACAGGAGCCTACGAGCAGTACTTC.

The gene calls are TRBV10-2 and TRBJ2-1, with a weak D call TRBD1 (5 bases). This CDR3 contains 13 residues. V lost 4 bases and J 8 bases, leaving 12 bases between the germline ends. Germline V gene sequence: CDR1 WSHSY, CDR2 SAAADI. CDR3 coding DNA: TGCGCCAGCAGTGTACTGCTAGGGGATGAGCAGTTCTTC. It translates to CASSVLLGDEQFF.

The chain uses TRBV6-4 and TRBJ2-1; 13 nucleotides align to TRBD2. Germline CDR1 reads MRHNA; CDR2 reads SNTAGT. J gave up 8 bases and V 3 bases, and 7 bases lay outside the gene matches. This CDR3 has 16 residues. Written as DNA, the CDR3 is TGTGCCAGCAGTGATTCCACTAGCGGGAGGGCGCATGAGCAGTTCTTC. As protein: CASSDSTSGRAHEQFF.

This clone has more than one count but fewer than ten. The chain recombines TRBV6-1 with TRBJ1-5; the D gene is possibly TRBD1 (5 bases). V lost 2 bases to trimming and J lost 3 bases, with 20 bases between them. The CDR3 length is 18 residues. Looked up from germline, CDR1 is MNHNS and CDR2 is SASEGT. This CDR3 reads CASSERPGLVGYNQPQHF. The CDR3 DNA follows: TGTGCCAGCAGTGAAAGGCCAGGGCTAGTAGGGTACAATCAGCCCCAGCATTTT.

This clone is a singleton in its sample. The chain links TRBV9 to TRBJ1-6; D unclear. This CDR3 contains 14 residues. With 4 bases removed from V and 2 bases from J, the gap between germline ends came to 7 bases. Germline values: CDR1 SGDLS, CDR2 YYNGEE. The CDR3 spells CASSTDTYNSPLHF. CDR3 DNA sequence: TGTGCCAGCAGCACAGACACCTATAATTCACCCCTCCACTTT. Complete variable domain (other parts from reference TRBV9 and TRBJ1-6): DSGVTQTPKHLITATGQRVTLRCSPRSGDLSVYWYQQSLDQGLQFLIQYYNGEERAKGNILERFSAQQFPDLHSELNLSSLELGDSALYFCASSTDTYNSPLHFGNGTRLTVT.

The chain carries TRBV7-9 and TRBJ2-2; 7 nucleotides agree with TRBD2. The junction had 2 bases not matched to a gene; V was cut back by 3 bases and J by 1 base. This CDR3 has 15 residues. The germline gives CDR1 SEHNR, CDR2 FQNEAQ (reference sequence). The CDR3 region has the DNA TGTGCCAGCAGCTTTCTAGCGGAGAACACCGGGGAGCTGTTTTTT. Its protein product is CASSFLAENTGELFF.

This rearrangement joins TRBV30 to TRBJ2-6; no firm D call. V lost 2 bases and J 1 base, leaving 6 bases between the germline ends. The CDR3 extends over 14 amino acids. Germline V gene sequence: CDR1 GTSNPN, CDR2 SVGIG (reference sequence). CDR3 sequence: CAWSSRSGANVLTF. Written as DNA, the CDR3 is TGTGCCTGGAGTTCCCGGTCTGGGGCCAACGTCCTGACTTTC.

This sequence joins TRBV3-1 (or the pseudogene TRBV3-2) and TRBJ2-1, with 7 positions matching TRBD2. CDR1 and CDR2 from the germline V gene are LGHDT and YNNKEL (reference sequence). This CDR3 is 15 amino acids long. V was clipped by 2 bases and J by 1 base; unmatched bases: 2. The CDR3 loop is CASSQLAVSYNEQFF. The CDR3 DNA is TGTGCCAGCAGCCAACTAGCGGTTTCCTACAATGAGCAGTTCTTC.

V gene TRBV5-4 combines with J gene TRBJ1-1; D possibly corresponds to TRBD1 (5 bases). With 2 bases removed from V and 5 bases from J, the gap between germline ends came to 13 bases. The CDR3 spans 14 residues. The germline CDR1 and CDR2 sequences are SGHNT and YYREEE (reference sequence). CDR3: CASSFDGGGTEAFF. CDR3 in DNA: TGTGCCAGCAGCTTCGATGGGGGAGGTACTGAAGCTTTCTTT.

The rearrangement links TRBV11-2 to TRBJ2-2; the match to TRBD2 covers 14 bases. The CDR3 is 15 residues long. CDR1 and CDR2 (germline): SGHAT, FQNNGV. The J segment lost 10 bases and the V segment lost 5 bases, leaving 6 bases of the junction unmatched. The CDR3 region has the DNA TGTGCCAGCAGCCCGGGACTAGCGGGAGTGGAGGAGCTGTTTTTT. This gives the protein CASSPGLAGVEELFF. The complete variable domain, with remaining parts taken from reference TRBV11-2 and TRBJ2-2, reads EAGVAQSPRYKIIEKRQSVAFWCNPISGHATLYWYQQILGQGPKLLIQFQNNGVVDDSQLPKDRFSAERLKGVDSTLKIQPAKLEDSAVYLCASSPGLAGVEELFFGEGSRLTVL.

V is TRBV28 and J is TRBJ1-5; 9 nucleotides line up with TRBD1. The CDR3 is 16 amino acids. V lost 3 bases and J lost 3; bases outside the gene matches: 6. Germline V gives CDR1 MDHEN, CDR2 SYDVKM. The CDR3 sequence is CASSFRTGAPNQPQHF. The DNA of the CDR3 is TGTGCCAGCAGTTTTCGGACAGGGGCCCCCAATCAGCCCCAGCATTTT.

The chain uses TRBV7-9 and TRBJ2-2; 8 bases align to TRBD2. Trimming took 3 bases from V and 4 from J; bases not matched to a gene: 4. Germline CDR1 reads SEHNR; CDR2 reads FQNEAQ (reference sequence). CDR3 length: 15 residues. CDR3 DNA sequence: TGTGCCAGCAGCTTGGGACTAGACGTCACCGGGGAGCTGTTTTTT. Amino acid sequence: CASSLGLDVTGELFF.

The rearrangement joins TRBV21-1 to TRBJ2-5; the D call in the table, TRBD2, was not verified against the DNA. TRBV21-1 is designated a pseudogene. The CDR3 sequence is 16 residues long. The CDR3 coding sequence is TGTGCCAGCAGCATTGGGGACAGGCAAGCGGGAGGGACCCAGTACTTC. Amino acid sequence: CASSIGDRQAGGTQYF.

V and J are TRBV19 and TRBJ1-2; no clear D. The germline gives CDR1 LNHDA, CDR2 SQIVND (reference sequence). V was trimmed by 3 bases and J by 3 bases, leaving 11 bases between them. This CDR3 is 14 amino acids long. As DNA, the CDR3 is TGTGCCAGTAGTATGCTGCCGGGATACTATGGCTACACCTTC. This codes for CASSMLPGYYGYTF.

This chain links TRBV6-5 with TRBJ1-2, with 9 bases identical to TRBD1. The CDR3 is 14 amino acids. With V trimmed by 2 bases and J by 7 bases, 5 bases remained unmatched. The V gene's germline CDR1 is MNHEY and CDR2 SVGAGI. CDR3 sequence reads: CASSYTQGARGYTF. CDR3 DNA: TGTGCCAGCAGTTACACACAGGGGGCGCGTGGCTACACCTTC.

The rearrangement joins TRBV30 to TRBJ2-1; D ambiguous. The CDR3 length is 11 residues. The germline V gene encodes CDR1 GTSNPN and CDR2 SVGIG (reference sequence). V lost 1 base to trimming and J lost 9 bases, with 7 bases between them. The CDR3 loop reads CAWSDATEQFF. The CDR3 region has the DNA TGTGCCTGGAGTGACGCTACTGAGCAGTTCTTC.